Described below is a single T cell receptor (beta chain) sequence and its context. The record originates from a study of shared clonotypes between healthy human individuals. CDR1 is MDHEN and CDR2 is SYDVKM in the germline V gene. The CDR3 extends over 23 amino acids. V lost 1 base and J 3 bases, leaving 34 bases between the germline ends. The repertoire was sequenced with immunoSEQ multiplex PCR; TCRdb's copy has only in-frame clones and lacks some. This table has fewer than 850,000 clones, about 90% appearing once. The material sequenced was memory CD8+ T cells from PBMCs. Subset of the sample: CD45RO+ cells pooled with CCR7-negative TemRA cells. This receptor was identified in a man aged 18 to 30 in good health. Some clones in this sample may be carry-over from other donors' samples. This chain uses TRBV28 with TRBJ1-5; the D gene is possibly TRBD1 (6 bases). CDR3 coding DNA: TGTGCCAGCAGTTTATCTTTGTCTCGGGTGGGGGAACAGGGAGGCGAGGACAATCAGCCCCAGCATTTT. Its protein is CASSLSLSRVGEQGGEDNQPQHF.